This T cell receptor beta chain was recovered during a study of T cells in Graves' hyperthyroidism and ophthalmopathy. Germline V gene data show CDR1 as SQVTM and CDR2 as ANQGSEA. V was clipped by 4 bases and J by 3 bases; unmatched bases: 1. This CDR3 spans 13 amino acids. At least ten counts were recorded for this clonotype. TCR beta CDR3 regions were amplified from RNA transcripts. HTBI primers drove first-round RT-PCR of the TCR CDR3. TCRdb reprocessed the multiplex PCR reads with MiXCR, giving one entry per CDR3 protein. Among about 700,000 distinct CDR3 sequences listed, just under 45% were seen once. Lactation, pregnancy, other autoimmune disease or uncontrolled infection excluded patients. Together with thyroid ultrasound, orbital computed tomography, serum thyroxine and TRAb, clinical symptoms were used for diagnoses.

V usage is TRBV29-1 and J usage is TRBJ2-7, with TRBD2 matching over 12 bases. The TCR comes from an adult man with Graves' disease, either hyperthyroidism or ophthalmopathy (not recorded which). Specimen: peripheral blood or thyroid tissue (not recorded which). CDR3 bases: TGCAGCGTTGGGACTAGCGGGAACTACGAGCAGTACTTC. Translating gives CSVGTSGNYEQYF.